The subject of this entry is one TCR beta chain. Its specificity is unknown. These data belong to a study of T cell responses to AZD1222 COVID-19 vaccine. Broader study findings: Clonal diversity was possibly underestimated, and the donors were mostly white British, with more females. The study identified only a handful of AZD1222 recipients as seropositive at baseline. Two doses of AZD1222 preceded a rise in Spike-specific TCR breadth and depth. Mapped onto spike, vaccine-associated CD4 TCRs spanned it and were dominant at 160-218 and 743-854.

The CDR3 length is 13 residues. Deletions cut 3 bases from V and 4 bases from J, with 7 bases between. Germline-derived CDR1 and CDR2 are ENHRY and SYGVKD. Produced via immunoSEQ multiplex PCR; TCRdb's table is partial and in-frame only. The table records 95,000 or so clones, around nine tenths of them present only once. This sequence originates from an adult in good health. The chain joins TRBV10-3 to TRBJ1-3, with no clear D. This specimen consisted of peripheral blood, obtained on day 0 of AZD1222 vaccination. The CDR3 coding sequence is TGTGCCATCAGTGAAGAGGGCGGAAACACCATATATTTT. Its translation is CAISEEGGNTIYF.